One and the same sample provided the 6 T cell receptor beta chains below, sequenced in a study of identical twins. TCRdb used MiXCR to reprocess the 5' RACE reads, holding one entry per CDR3 protein. The data contain some 500,000 distinct CDR3 sequences, 9.5% to 10% of them seen just once; the ten biggest clones take up roughly 3%. This sample also appeared in a second study, on yellow fever vaccine responses in identical twins.

The sample was PBMCs. These receptors originate from a woman under 30 in good health.

This clonotype was counted between two and nine times. Here the CDR3 DNA reads TGTGCCAGCAGAAGCAGCGGGGACACTGAAGCTTTCTTT. Amino acids: CASRSSGDTEAFF. The J gene is TRBJ1-1, the V gene TRBV27; D gene unclear. CDR3 length: 13 residues. CDR1 is MNHEY, CDR2 SMNVEV, per germline (reference sequence). Trimming removed 6 bases at V and 3 bases at J, with 11 bases between.

The V gene is TRBV10-3, the J gene TRBJ2-5; D tentatively reads TRBD1 or TRBD2 (5 bases each). CDR3 length: 15 residues. CDR1 is ENHRY and CDR2 is SYGVKD in the germline V gene. V was pared by 3 bases and J by 5 bases, with 16 bases between. CDR3 bases: TGTGCCATCAGTGACCCGCGGGCTGAGGGGGAGACCCAGTACTTC. This gives the protein CAISDPRAEGETQYF.

The chain joins TRBV5-1 to TRBJ2-7, with D perhaps matching TRBD1 (6 bases). The CDR3 length is 15 residues. CDR1 and CDR2 from the germline V gene are SGHRS and YFSETQ. V shed 4 bases and J shed 3 bases, with 17 bases lying between them. This CDR3 is CASSTNRASVYEQYF. The DNA for the CDR3 is TGCGCCAGCAGCACCAACAGGGCCTCTGTCTACGAGCAGTACTTC. The full variable domain, completed using reference TRBV5-1 and TRBJ2-7, is KAGVTQTPRYLIKTRGQQVTLSCSPISGHRSVSWYQQTPGQGLQFLFEYFSETQRNKGNFPGRFSGRQFSNSRSEMNVSTLELGDSALYLCASSTNRASVYEQYFGPGTRLTVT.

The V gene is TRBV10-3, the J gene TRBJ2-1, with D uncertain. Trimming shortened V by 2 bases and J by 2 bases, and 10 bases separated the two germline ends. The CDR3 extends over 15 amino acids. CDR1 is ENHRY, CDR2 SYGVKD, per germline. This chain's CDR3 is CAISEVGRPYNEQFF. As DNA, the CDR3 is TGTGCCATCAGTGAGGTGGGCAGGCCCTACAATGAGCAGTTCTTC.

This clonotype was recorded a few times. This chain joins TRBV20-1 and TRBJ2-7, with TRBD1 matching 9 bases. Germline assignment: CDR1 DFQATT and CDR2 SNEGSKA (reference sequence). CDR3 length: 16 residues. Unmatched junction bases numbered 10, after V lost 2 bases and J lost 2 bases. DNA for the CDR3: TGCAGTGCTAGACCCCCAACCAGGGACAGGGCCTACGAGCAGTACTTC. Residues: CSARPPTRDRAYEQYF.

There are a few counts of this clonotype. V and J are TRBV15 and TRBJ2-7; D is perhaps TRBD1 (6 bases). The CDR3 loop spans 15 amino acids. The V end lost 7 bases, the J end lost 5 bases, and 21 bases lay between the germline ends. The germline gives CDR1 LNHNV, CDR2 YYDKDF (reference sequence). The CDR3 DNA reads TGTGCCACCACCACCCCAGGGGTTATTGGAAACGAGCAGTACTTC. The encoded protein is CATTTPGVIGNEQYF.